Listed below are T cell receptor beta chains from one sample, sequenced in a study of T cells in Graves' hyperthyroidism and ophthalmopathy. TCRdb independently ran MiXCR on the multiplex PCR reads; one entry per CDR3 protein. The data contain 300,000 to 500,000 distinct CDR3 sequences, just under 15% of them singletons. The sequenced sample was blood. The receptors derive from a young woman with Graves' hyperthyroidism. Both conserved end residues are part of each CDR3. Fields, in order: V gene, J gene, clone size, D gene, CDR3 protein, CDR3 DNA. A D gene is named only where the DNA matches it firmly. Clone size is not always given. Where it is, it says once, few, many or a class for expanded clones.

>TRBV20-1|TRBJ2-3|few|.
CSAPRGGVTDTQYF
TGCAGTGCACCCAGGGGGGGCGTCACAGATACGCAGTATTTT
>TRBV12-3/TRBV12-4|TRBJ2-7|many|TRBD1
CASSRGIWEQYF
TGTGCCAGCAGCAGGGGGATTTGGGAGCAGTACTTC
>TRBV7-2|TRBJ2-1|many|TRBD2
CASSLLAGEIDEQFF
TGTGCCAGCAGCTTATTAGCGGGAGAAATAGATGAGCAGTTCTTC
>TRBV10-3|TRBJ2-5|few|.
CAIAFGTRSPEETQYF
TGTGCCATCGCCTTCGGCACTCGGAGCCCCGAGGAGACCCAGTACTTC
>TRBV27|TRBJ2-7|few|TRBD1
CASSWDSTGHYEQYF
TGTGCCAGCAGTTGGGACAGTACGGGACACTACGAGCAGTACTTC
>TRBV20-1|TRBJ2-1|.|.
CSASPSYEQFF
TGCAGTGCTAGTCCCTCCTACGAGCAGTTCTTC
>TRBV24-1|TRBJ1-6|.|TRBD1
CATSDARQGYNSPLHF
TGTGCCACCAGTGATGCCAGACAGGGATATAATTCACCCCTCCACTTT
>TRBV19|TRBJ2-4|.|.
CASNSGQFHFGNIQYF
TGTGCCAGTAATAGTGGCCAGTTCCATTTCGGAAACATTCAGTACTTC
>TRBV4-2|TRBJ2-1|.|.
CASSQDRTNYNEQFF
TGTGCCAGCAGCCAAGATCGGACTAATTACAATGAGCAGTTCTTC
>TRBV28|TRBJ2-1|many|.
CASSSPGGAYNEQFF
TGTGCCAGCAGTTCCCCCGGCGGAGCGTACAATGAGCAGTTCTTC
>TRBV29-1|TRBJ2-1|.|TRBD1
CSARYRDRAYNEQFF
TGCAGCGCCCGTTACCGGGACAGGGCCTACAATGAGCAGTTCTTC
>TRBV10-2|TRBJ1-1|.|TRBD1
CASRDRALNTEAFF
TGCGCCAGCAGGGACAGGGCCTTGAACACTGAAGCTTTCTTT
>TRBV6-2/TRBV6-3|TRBJ2-2|.|.
CASSPGTKNTGELFF
TGTGCCAGCAGTCCCGGGACAAAGAACACCGGGGAGCTGTTTTTT
>TRBV18|TRBJ2-1|many|.
CASSPGQVRYNEQFF
TGTGCCAGCTCACCAGGGCAGGTCCGCTACAATGAGCAGTTCTTC
>TRBV19|TRBJ1-5|.|.
CASSPCNQPQHF
TGTGCCAGTAGTCCCTGCAATCAGCCCCAGCATTTT
>TRBV28|TRBJ2-1|many|TRBD2
CASSLSGSSGNEQFF
TGTGCCAGCAGCTTGAGCGGGAGCTCCGGCAATGAGCAGTTCTTC
>TRBV5-4|TRBJ2-3|few|.
CASSQLVLPSTDTQYF
TGTGCCAGCAGCCAATTGGTCCTTCCTAGCACAGATACGCAGTATTTT
>TRBV3-1|TRBJ1-4|many|.
CASSQTATNEKLFF
TGTGCCAGCAGCCAAACAGCAACTAATGAAAAACTGTTTTTT
>TRBV5-5|TRBJ1-1|few|TRBD1
CASSLRDRGVMNTEAFF
TGTGCCAGCAGTCTCCGGGACAGGGGGGTCATGAACACTGAAGCTTTCTTT
>TRBV27|TRBJ2-1|many|TRBD1
CASSLGTDSYNEQFF
TGTGCCAGCAGTTTAGGGACAGACTCCTACAATGAGCAGTTCTTC
>TRBV27|TRBJ2-2|few|TRBD1
CASSFSGQGGFGELFF
TGTGCCAGCAGTTTTTCGGGACAGGGCGGGTTCGGGGAGCTGTTTTTT
>TRBV20-1|TRBJ1-1|.|TRBD1
CSARRTGRRTEAFF
TGCAGTGCTAGAAGGACAGGGAGGCGCACTGAAGCTTTCTTT
>TRBV7-9|TRBJ2-7|.|.
CASSLENYEQYF
TGTGCCAGCAGCTTAGAGAACTACGAGCAGTACTTC
>TRBV18|TRBJ2-1|few|TRBD2
CASSPPTSRYNEQFF
TGTGCCAGCTCACCCCCGACTAGCAGGTACAATGAGCAGTTCTTC
>TRBV6-1|TRBJ2-7|many|.
CASNPPGQTEQYF
TGTGCCAGCAATCCCCCGGGACAAACCGAGCAGTACTTC
>TRBV6-1|TRBJ2-4|few|.
CASSDGRMLAKNIQYF
TGTGCCAGCAGTGACGGCCGGATGCTAGCCAAAAACATTCAGTACTTC
>TRBV6-1|TRBJ2-1|.|.
CASRSPGREQFF
TGTGCCAGCAGAAGCCCGGGCAGAGAGCAGTTCTTC
>TRBV10-3|TRBJ2-6|.|TRBD1
CAISETRDRISGANVLTF
TGTGCCATCAGTGAGACCCGGGACAGGATCTCTGGGGCCAACGTCCTGACTTTC
>TRBV2|TRBJ1-1|many|.
CASRNSQKEAETFF
TGTGCCAGCAGGAACAGTCAGAAGGAAGCTGAAACTTTCTTT
>TRBV20-1|TRBJ1-1|many|TRBD1
CSAGIGTGANTEAFF
TGCAGTGCTGGCATCGGGACAGGGGCCAACACTGAAGCTTTCTTT
>TRBV11-2|TRBJ2-1|many|TRBD2
CASRSGTSGRDTYNEQFF
TGTGCCAGCAGGTCCGGGACTAGCGGGAGGGACACCTACAATGAGCAGTTCTTC
>TRBV9|TRBJ2-2|few|TRBD2
CASSPRTGTSGMVVGELFF
TGTGCCAGCAGCCCCCGAACCGGGACTAGCGGGATGGTGGTCGGGGAGCTGTTTTTT
>TRBV2|TRBJ1-1|many|.
CASSELGNTEAFF
TGTGCCAGCAGTGAGTTAGGGAACACTGAAGCTTTCTTT
>TRBV18|TRBJ2-1|.|.
CASSPPGTAYNEQFF
TGTGCCAGCTCACCACCGGGGACGGCGTACAATGAGCAGTTCTTC
>TRBV20-1|TRBJ2-5|few|.
CSARVPAAKETQYF
TGCAGTGCTAGAGTCCCTGCGGCCAAAGAGACCCAGTACTTC
>TRBV4-2|TRBJ1-3|few|.
CASSQDSGPGNTIYF
TGTGCCAGCAGCCAAGATTCAGGGCCTGGAAACACCATATATTTT
>TRBV7-2|TRBJ2-7|many|.
CASSSQGYEQYF
TGTGCCAGCAGCTCGCAGGGTTACGAGCAGTACTTC
>TRBV2|TRBJ1-3|.|.
CASSDSGGNTIYF
TGTGCCAGCAGTGACAGCGGAGGAAACACCATATATTTT
>TRBV2|TRBJ2-5|many|TRBD1
CASSLNRGFWESQETQYF
TGTGCCAGCAGTTTAAACAGGGGCTTTTGGGAGAGTCAAGAGACCCAGTACTTC
>TRBV6-1|TRBJ2-3|.|TRBD2
CASSPYSGSWGDTQYF
TGTGCCAGCAGTCCTTATAGCGGGAGTTGGGGAGATACGCAGTATTTT
>TRBV13|TRBJ1-1|many|.
CASSGQDTPEAFF
TGTGCCAGCAGCGGCCAGGACACCCCGGAAGCTTTCTTT
>TRBV5-1|TRBJ2-3|many|.
CASSAGTTRTDTQYF
TGCGCCAGCAGCGCCGGGACAACACGCACAGATACGCAGTATTTT
>TRBV7-2|TRBJ1-1|many|.
CASSRQLTEAFF
TGTGCCAGCAGCCGACAGCTCACTGAAGCTTTCTTT
>TRBV5-1|TRBJ1-2|few|TRBD1
CASNTPGGQGYTF
TGCGCCAGCAACACACCAGGGGGACAGGGCTACACCTTC
>TRBV30|TRBJ2-7|.|.
CAWSVSGGYEQYF
TGTGCCTGGAGTGTAAGCGGAGGATACGAGCAGTACTTC
>TRBV29-1|TRBJ2-7|many|.
CSVADWDSYEQYF
TGCAGCGTAGCTGACTGGGACTCCTACGAGCAGTACTTC
>TRBV3-1|TRBJ1-2|many|.
CASSQARDQEGYTF
TGTGCCAGCAGCCAAGCCAGGGACCAGGAGGGCTACACCTTC
>TRBV6-5|TRBJ2-1|.|.
CASSYSKSNEQFF
TGTGCCAGCAGTTACTCGAAAAGCAATGAGCAGTTCTTC
>TRBV7-2|TRBJ2-7|many|TRBD1
CASSPRGTGLTYEQYF
TGTGCCAGCAGCCCCCGCGGGACAGGGCTCACCTACGAGCAGTACTTC
>TRBV6-1|TRBJ2-5|.|TRBD2
CASSETESSGSKTQYF
TGTGCCAGCAGTGAAACGGAATCGAGCGGGAGCAAGACCCAGTACTTC
>TRBV5-1|TRBJ2-7|many|.
CATSPTGDYEQYF
TGCGCCACCTCACCCACGGGGGACTACGAGCAGTACTTC
>TRBV20-1|TRBJ2-3|.|.
CSARYPGGFSDTQYF
TGCAGTGCTAGATATCCCGGGGGATTCTCGGATACGCAGTATTTT
>TRBV29-1|TRBJ2-5|many|.
CSVKSGRRRETQYF
TGCAGCGTCAAATCAGGACGGCGCCGAGAGACCCAGTACTTC
>TRBV28|TRBJ1-1|many|TRBD1
CASSLFVATGAKNTEAFF
TGTGCCAGCAGTTTATTTGTCGCCACAGGGGCAAAGAACACTGAAGCTTTCTTT
>TRBV13|TRBJ2-1|.|.
CASSLVEGAGNEQFF
TGTGCCAGCAGCTTAGTAGAGGGGGCGGGGAATGAGCAGTTCTTC
>TRBV18|TRBJ2-7|few|.
CASSPPGGRGGQYF
TGTGCCAGCTCACCACCGGGAGGCCGCGGAGGGCAGTACTTC
>TRBV15|TRBJ2-2|.|.
CATSAGRGAVGELFF
TGTGCCACCAGCGCCGGGCGCGGGGCGGTTGGGGAGCTGTTTTTT
>TRBV28|TRBJ1-1|.|.
CASSLQQMNTEAFF
TGTGCCAGCAGTTTGCAACAGATGAACACTGAAGCTTTCTTT
>TRBV30|TRBJ2-7|.|TRBD1
CAWGQGVEQYF
TGTGCCTGGGGACAGGGGGTCGAGCAGTACTTC
>TRBV29-1|TRBJ1-1|many|TRBD1
CSVGQGVSEAFF
TGCAGCGTCGGACAGGGGGTTTCTGAAGCTTTCTTT